The T cell receptor (beta chain) under discussion was sequenced for a study of cytomegalovirus exposure and HLA in healthy donors. In the case of this clone: Its antigen is not identified.

Whole-study results and caveats: TCR beta chains numbering 150 to 200 were designated cytomegalovirus-associated. Near-uniform donor sequencing depth was presumed by presence/absence analyses. 87-base-pair reads could not separate some V segments, including TRBV6-2 and TRBV6-3.

At sampling all donors were nominally healthy, likely with unrecorded immune exposures. Vbeta (60) and Jbeta (13) primers were used in the PCR. Sequencing was performed with immunoSEQ multiplex PCR; in TCRdb, only in-frame clones are kept and a portion is missing. The sample holds 95,000 to 100,000 clones, 60% to 85% seen once. CDR3 length: 14 residues. CDR1 MNHEY and CDR2 SVGAGI come from the germline V gene. V dropped 6 bases and J dropped 6; count of bases not matched to a gene: 9. This sequence originates from a middle-aged man in good health and CMV-seronegative. Sequencing was performed on PBMCs. The chain carries TRBV6-5 and TRBJ2-7, with TRBD2 matching over 9 bases. For the CDR3, the DNA is TGTGCCAGCAGAGCTGGGACTAGCCGCCCCGAGCAGTACTTC. Translating gives CASRAGTSRPEQYF.